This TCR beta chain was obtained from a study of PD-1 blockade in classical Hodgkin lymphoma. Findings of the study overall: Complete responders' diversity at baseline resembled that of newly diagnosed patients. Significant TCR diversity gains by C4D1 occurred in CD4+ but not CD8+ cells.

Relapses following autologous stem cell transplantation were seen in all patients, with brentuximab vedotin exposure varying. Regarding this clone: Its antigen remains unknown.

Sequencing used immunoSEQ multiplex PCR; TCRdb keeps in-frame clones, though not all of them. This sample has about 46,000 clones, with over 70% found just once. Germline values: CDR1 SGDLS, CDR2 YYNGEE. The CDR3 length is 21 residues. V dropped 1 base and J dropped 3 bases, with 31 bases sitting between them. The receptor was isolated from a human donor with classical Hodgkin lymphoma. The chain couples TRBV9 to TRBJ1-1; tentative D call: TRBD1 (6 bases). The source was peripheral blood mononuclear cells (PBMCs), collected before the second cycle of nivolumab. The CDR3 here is CASSVTGGREVRTGRDTEAFF. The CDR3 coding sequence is TGTGCCAGCAGCGTAACGGGGGGACGTGAGGTAAGAACAGGGAGGGACACTGAAGCTTTCTTT.